A single sample is the source of the 4 T cell receptor beta chains below, sequenced in a study of T cell repertoires in cytomegalovirus infection. Antigens for these TCRs are unknown. MiXCR was run by TCRdb on the reads, yielding one entry per CDR3 protein. This sample has hundreds of thousands of distinct CDR3 sequences, with 30% to 40% found just once. This sample comprised cultured PBMCs, obtained from culture after CMV antigen stimulation. These receptors were collected from a human donor in good health (CMV status not recorded). Some clones in this sample may be carry-over from other donors' samples.

This clonotype has only a few counts. The chain carries TRBV7-2 and TRBJ1-1; D may be TRBD1 (5 bases). The CDR3 covers 15 residues. V gave up 0 bases and J gave up 1 base, with 9 bases separating them. Germline CDR1 is SGHTA and CDR2 is FQGNSA. The CDR3 protein is CASSLAPGGNTEAFF. Here the CDR3 DNA reads TGTGCCAGCAGCTTAGCGCCCGGGGGGAACACTGAAGCTTTCTTT.

Written as DNA, the CDR3 is TGCAGTGCTATAGGAGGCCTAGTCGGGGGATCCTACGAGCAGTACTTC. It yields the protein CSAIGGLVGGSYEQYF. The chain joins TRBV20-1 to TRBJ2-7; weak D call: TRBD2 (6 bases). V gave up 4 bases and J gave up 1 base, with 20 bases separating them. The CDR3 loop spans 16 amino acids. Germline V gives CDR1 DFQATT, CDR2 SNEGSKA (reference sequence).

This chain uses TRBV12-3 or TRBV12-4 with TRBJ2-3, with D possibly TRBD1 on 6 matching bases. V lost 3 bases, J lost 2 bases, and 12 bases lay in between. The CDR3 runs to 15 residues. The CDR3, as DNA: TGTGCCAGCAGTTTTGCCAGGGGTCCCACAGATACGCAGTATTTT. This codes for CASSFARGPTDTQYF.

The genes are TRBV5-4 and TRBJ2-1; D not resolved. CDR1 is SGHNT and CDR2 is YYREEE in the germline V gene (reference sequence). Trimming cost V 4 bases and J 6 bases, with 17 bases left between them. CDR3 length: 15 residues. The CDR3 loop is CASSRTTNGGNEQFF. For the CDR3, the DNA is TGTGCCAGCAGCCGGACCACCAACGGTGGCAATGAGCAGTTCTTC. The full variable domain, its missing parts supplied by reference TRBV5-4 and TRBJ2-1, is ETGVTQSPTHLIKTRGQQVTLRCSSQSGHNTVSWYQQALGQGPQFIFQYYREEENGRGNFPPRFSGLQFPNYSSELNVNALELDDSALYLCASSRTTNGGNEQFFGPGTRLTVL.